The next 17 T cell receptor beta chains were all read from a single sample in a study of blood T cell repertoires in COVID-19. The table came from immunoSEQ multiplex PCR; TCRdb's copy has only in-frame clones and leaves some out. The sample lists about 350,000 clones, less than 90% occurring once. Sequencing was performed on PBMCs or T cells enriched from blood (not recorded which). Receptor source: a young woman who had recovered from COVID-19.

The V gene is TRBV27, the J gene TRBJ1-1; D unclear. CDR3 size: 14 residues. V lost 2 bases, J lost 5 bases, and 12 bases lay in between. Per germline, CDR1 MNHEY and CDR2 SMNVEV (reference sequence). CDR3 DNA: TGTGCCAGCAGTTTAGAGGGTAGAAGGACTGAAGCTTTCTTT. Amino acid sequence: CASSLEGRRTEAFF.

The chain joins TRBV28 to TRBJ2-2; D remains unclear. The CDR3 has 16 amino acids. Germline V gene lookup returns CDR1 MDHEN and CDR2 SYDVKM. With 7 bases removed from V and 0 bases from J, the gap between germline ends came to 15 bases. CDR3 sequence reads: CASTNSGTANTGELFF. The CDR3, as DNA: TGTGCCAGCACCAACTCAGGAACAGCGAACACCGGGGAGCTGTTTTTT.

This chain links TRBV2 with TRBJ2-7; tentative D call: TRBD2 (5 bases). The V gene lost 5 bases and the J gene lost 3 bases, with 8 bases spanning the gap. CDR1 and CDR2 (germline): SNHLY, FYNNEI. This CDR3 spans 12 amino acids. Written as DNA, the CDR3 is TGTGCCAGCAGTCCCGGGGACTACGAGCAGTACTTC. Amino acid sequence: CASSPGDYEQYF.

This clone was picked up one time. The V gene is TRBV28, the J gene TRBJ1-1; 8 bases are a match to TRBD1. V was clipped by 5 bases and J by 11 bases; unmatched bases: 16. The CDR3 loop spans 15 amino acids. CDR1 is MDHEN and CDR2 is SYDVKM in the germline V gene. The DNA of the CDR3 is TGTGCCAGCAGTATGCGGACAGGGAGAAGAGGAACCGCTTTCTTT. Residues: CASSMRTGRRGTAFF.

This clone was seen once. The V and J genes are TRBV4-1 and TRBJ2-7; D gene ambiguous. The germline gives CDR1 MGHRA, CDR2 YSYEKL. The V end was cut by 1 base, the J end by 4 bases, with 8 bases between. The length of the CDR3 is 13 residues. CDR3 protein: CASSQVSQYEQYF. The CDR3 region has the DNA TGCGCCAGCAGCCAAGTATCCCAGTACGAGCAGTACTTC.

The J gene is TRBJ2-5, the V gene TRBV29-1; TRBD1 is a possible D gene (6 bases). CDR3 length: 17 residues. V was cut by 6 bases and J by 0 bases, with 23 bases left in between. The germline V gene has CDR1 SQVTM and CDR2 ANQGSEA. The CDR3 coding sequence is TGCAGCGTCGCCGGGACATTACGAGACTATTACCAAGAGACCCAGTACTTC. Encoded protein: CSVAGTLRDYYQETQYF.

This clone was detected a few times. The CDR3 region has the DNA TGTGCCAGCAGCCAAGATATCGGTAGCGGGGCAGAGACCCAGTACTTC. Translating gives CASSQDIGSGAETQYF. The V call is TRBV4-2, the J call TRBJ2-5; 8 bases fit TRBD2. Germline V gene lookup returns CDR1 LGHNA and CDR2 YNFKEQ. The CDR3 has 16 residues. The junction had 7 bases not matched to a gene; V was cut back by 0 bases and J by 4 bases.

The V call is TRBV7-9, the J call TRBJ2-1, with 7 bases matching TRBD2. The CDR3 contains 16 residues. V lost 5 bases to trimming and J lost 1 base; unmatched junction nucleotides: 8. Germline V CDR1 and CDR2: SEHNR, FQNEAQ (reference sequence). The CDR3 reads CASSALRRESYNEQFF. DNA for the CDR3: TGTGCCAGCAGCGCCCTACGGCGGGAGTCCTACAATGAGCAGTTCTTC.

The gene calls are TRBV27 and TRBJ1-4, with D possibly being TRBD1 (6 bases). Trimming left V 3 bases short and J 8 bases short, with 16 bases between. This CDR3 is built from 15 residues. Germline V gives CDR1 MNHEY, CDR2 SMNVEV (reference sequence). The CDR3 DNA is TGTGCCAGCAGTTTGAGCAGGGGAGTTGGGGAAAAACTGTTTTTT. It is translated as CASSLSRGVGEKLFF. The whole variable domain, remainder taken from reference TRBV27 and TRBJ1-4, is EAQVTQNPRYLITVTGKKLTVTCSQNMNHEYMSWYRQDPGLGLRQIYYSMNVEVTDKGDVPEGYKVSRKEKRNFPLILESPSPNQTSLYFCASSLSRGVGEKLFFGSGTQLSVL.

The rearrangement joins TRBV28 to TRBJ2-3, with 9 bases aligning to TRBD2. The J segment lost 5 bases and the V segment lost 8 bases, leaving 8 bases of the junction unmatched. Germline assignment: CDR1 MDHEN and CDR2 SYDVKM. The CDR3 spans 14 residues. The CDR3 DNA sequence: TGTGCCAGCTATAGCGGGAGATCGGTAGATACGCAGTATTTT. This codes for CASYSGRSVDTQYF.

The chain employs TRBV5-1 and TRBJ2-7, with D possibly TRBD2 on 5 matching bases. Deletions cut 2 bases from V and 3 bases from J, with 12 bases between. Germline loops: CDR1 SGHRS, CDR2 YFSETQ. CDR3 size: 14 residues. CDR3 residues: CASSFLPGNYEQYF. The CDR3 DNA is TGCGCCAGCAGCTTCCTCCCGGGAAACTACGAGCAGTACTTC.

This chain links TRBV15 with TRBJ1-5; 9 bases align to TRBD1. Losses at the gene ends were 3 bases for V and 9 bases for J; bases not matched to a gene: 6. The CDR3 has 14 amino acids. Per germline, CDR1 LNHNV and CDR2 YYDKDF (reference sequence). CDR3 sequence: CATSSRGQGTPQHF. As DNA, the CDR3 is TGTGCCACCAGCAGTAGAGGACAGGGGACGCCCCAGCATTTT.

This clone was detected a few times. V is TRBV29-1 and J is TRBJ1-1, with TRBD1 identical over 7 bases. The CDR3 runs 15 residues. CDR1 is SQVTM and CDR2 is ANQGSEA in the germline V gene. The trim removed 6 bases at V and 0 bases at J, leaving 10 bases unmatched. The CDR3 here is CSVHGTENMNTEAFF. CDR3 nucleotide sequence: TGCAGCGTCCATGGGACAGAGAACATGAACACTGAAGCTTTCTTT. Complete variable domain (other parts from reference TRBV29-1 and TRBJ1-1): SAVISQKPSRDICQRGTSLTIQCQVDSQVTMMFWYRQQPGQSLTLIATANQGSEATYESGFVIDKFPISRPNLTFSTLTVSNMSPEDSSIYLCSVHGTENMNTEAFFGQGTRLTVV.

This rearrangement joins TRBV5-8 to TRBJ2-7, with 13 nucleotides matching TRBD2. V shed 5 bases, J shed 7 bases, and the junction held 9 bases outside the gene matches. From germline, CDR1 is SGHTS and CDR2 YDEGEE. The CDR3 spans 15 residues. The CDR3 region is CASRFPGLAGKEQYF. CDR3 nucleotide sequence: TGTGCCAGCAGATTCCCGGGACTAGCGGGAAAGGAGCAGTACTTC.

This clone showed up just once. The chain links TRBV4-2 to TRBJ2-5; 9 bases fit TRBD2. Germline-derived CDR1 and CDR2 are LGHNA and YNFKEQ. There are 17 residues in the CDR3. The junction had 10 bases not matched to a gene; V was cut back by 0 bases and J by 5 bases. DNA for the CDR3: TGTGCCAGCAGCCAAGATATCGCGGGAGGGGCGGCCGAGACCCAGTACTTC. This sequence encodes CASSQDIAGGAAETQYF.

This clone was found once. The chain recombines TRBV24-1 with TRBJ2-2, with 11 nucleotides matching TRBD2. CDR3 length equals 16 residues. CDR1 is KGHDR and CDR2 is SFDVKD in the germline V gene. Trimming removed 6 bases from V and 3 bases from J; junction bases left unmatched: 5. The CDR3 nucleotides read TGTGCCACCAGTACTAGCGGGAGAGGGTACACCGGGGAGCTGTTTTTT. Protein product: CATSTSGRGYTGELFF.

J is TRBJ2-3 and V is TRBV5-4, with TRBD2 identical over 7 bases. The CDR3 consists of 15 residues. Trimming took 4 bases from V and 0 from J; bases not matched to a gene: 5. Germline CDR1 and CDR2: SGHNT and YYREEE (reference sequence). The CDR3 nucleotides are TGTGCCAGCAGCCGTGAGCGGGGAAGCACAGATACGCAGTATTTT. Translation gives CASSRERGSTDTQYF.